The 32 T cell receptor beta chains listed next were all sequenced from one sample in a study of shared clonotypes between healthy human individuals. TCRdb keeps only in-frame clones here, not all; method: immunoSEQ multiplex PCR. Seen here are about 300,000 clones, roughly 70% observed once, and the top ten hold about 9.3%. What was sequenced was memory CD4+ T cells sorted from blood. Noted subset: CD45RA-negative fraction. Source of these receptors: a man younger than 40 in good health.

A note on this clone: This CDR3 is also generated by other DNA sequences in the sample. The chain recombines TRBV5-1 with TRBJ1-1; D ambiguous. Germline CDR1 and CDR2: SGHRS and YFSETQ. The ends were cut back, 4 bases at V and 0 bases at J, with 4 bases in the middle. This CDR3 comprises 12 residues. In DNA form, the CDR3 reads TGCGCCAGCAGCAACTTGAACACTGAAGCTTTCTTT. Its translation: CASSNLNTEAFF.

This chain connects TRBV18 to TRBJ1-4, with D uncertain. The CDR3 is 15 amino acids. V was cut by 0 bases and J by 8 bases, with 13 bases left in between. Germline V gives CDR1 KGHSH, CDR2 LQKENI. The CDR3 loop reads CASSPPGSQGEKLFF. The CDR3 nucleotides read TGTGCCAGCTCACCACCCGGGTCCCAAGGGGAAAAACTGTTTTTT.

This clone came up a few times. The chain carries TRBV18 and TRBJ2-1; no clear D. V was cut by 3 bases and J by 7 bases, with 7 bases left in between. The germline gives CDR1 KGHSH, CDR2 LQKENI. The CDR3 consists of 12 residues. CDR3 protein: CASSPSMNEQFF. CDR3 bases: TGTGCCAGCTCACCTTCGATGAATGAGCAGTTCTTC.

V and J are TRBV9 and TRBJ2-1, with 11 bases aligning to TRBD2. The length of the CDR3 is 15 residues. V was clipped by 0 bases and J by 8 bases; unmatched bases: 4. Germline V gene sequence: CDR1 SGDLS, CDR2 YYNGEE. The CDR3 bases are TGTGCCAGCAGCGTAGCTGGACTAGCGGGTTATGAGCAGTTCTTC. Its protein product is CASSVAGLAGYEQFF.

The chain has TRBV9 and TRBJ2-7; D uncertain. There are 13 residues in the CDR3. CDR1 is SGDLS and CDR2 is YYNGEE in the germline V gene. Trimming took off 0 bases at V and 2 bases at J, with 6 bases between the two ends. CDR3 sequence: CASSVGPTYEQYF. The CDR3 DNA reads TGTGCCAGCAGCGTAGGACCGACCTACGAGCAGTACTTC.

The rearrangement uses TRBV19 and TRBJ2-1, with 10 bases matching TRBD2. V lost 10 bases to trimming and J lost 9 bases; unmatched junction nucleotides: 12. From germline, CDR1 is LNHDA and CDR2 SQIVND (reference sequence). This CDR3 comprises 14 residues. The CDR3 sequence: CATQREGGSVEQFF. In DNA form, the CDR3 reads TGTGCCACCCAGCGGGAGGGGGGGTCAGTTGAGCAGTTCTTC.

A few counts support this clone. The chain combines TRBV4-3 with TRBJ1-4; D call uncertain. Trimming shortened V by 0 bases and J by 8 bases, and 7 bases separated the two germline ends. The CDR3 contains 13 residues. CDR1 and CDR2 (germline): LGHNA, YSLEER. CDR3: CASSQEIREKLFF. The CDR3 nucleotides are TGCGCCAGCAGCCAAGAAATCCGAGAAAAACTGTTTTTT.

The gene calls are TRBV14 and TRBJ2-7; TRBD2 agrees at 7 bases. This CDR3 is 15 amino acids long. Germline assignment: CDR1 SGHDN and CDR2 FVKESK. The V gene end was trimmed by 4 bases and the J gene end by 4 bases; junction bases not matched to a gene: 10. The CDR3 is CASSPGLQKGYEQYF. The CDR3 region has the DNA TGTGCCAGCAGCCCGGGACTACAGAAGGGATACGAGCAGTACTTC.

The gene calls are TRBV28 and TRBJ2-7, with D possibly being TRBD2 (5 bases). The CDR3 has 14 amino acids. Between the trimmed V and J ends, which lost 6 bases and 0 bases, there was a span of 12 bases. The germline V gene has CDR1 MDHEN and CDR2 SYDVKM. The CDR3 sequence: CASRVGKSSYEQYF. The CDR3 nucleotides read TGTGCCAGCAGGGTCGGGAAGAGCTCCTACGAGCAGTACTTC. Full variable domain (remainder filled in from reference TRBV28 and TRBJ2-7): DVKVTQSSRYLVKRTGEKVFLECVQDMDHENMFWYRQDPGLGLRLIYFSYDVKMKEKGDIPEGYSVSREKKERFSLILESASTNQTSMYLCASRVGKSSYEQYFGPGTRLTVT.

Many counts were recorded for this clone. Other DNA sequences in this specimen translate into the identical CDR3. The genes are TRBV27 and TRBJ2-7, with D possibly TRBD1 on 5 matching bases. This CDR3 is built from 15 residues. Trimming removed 3 bases at V and 2 bases at J, with 14 bases between. Germline CDR1 and CDR2: MNHEY and SMNVEV (reference sequence). The CDR3 protein is CASSLKGLGTYEQYF. The DNA of the CDR3 is TGTGCCAGCAGTTTGAAGGGGCTGGGGACCTACGAGCAGTACTTC.

The V call is TRBV28, the J call TRBJ2-7, with 8 bases identical to TRBD1. The germline V gene encodes CDR1 MDHEN and CDR2 SYDVKM. The V and J ends lost 6 bases and 7 bases, in that order; junction bases with no gene match: 8. This CDR3 region has 13 residues. CDR3 in amino acids: CASRDRGGKEQYF. CDR3 nucleotides: TGTGCCAGCAGAGACAGGGGAGGAAAAGAGCAGTACTTC.

The V and J genes are TRBV23-1 and TRBJ2-1; perhaps TRBD1 as D (5 bases). TRBV23-1 is recorded as an ORF, its role being uncertain. The V end was cut by 3 bases, the J end by 5 bases, with 23 bases between. The CDR3 length is 18 residues. The CDR3 region is CASSQDQGGHYKHNEQFF. In nucleotides, the CDR3 is TGCGCCAGCAGTCAGGATCAGGGTGGGCACTACAAGCACAATGAGCAGTTCTTC.

The chain employs TRBV18 and TRBJ2-3; 12 bases match TRBD2. This CDR3 is 16 amino acids long. Germline CDR1 reads KGHSH; CDR2 reads LQKENI. V trimming: 3 bases; J trimming: 4 bases; junction bases outside the gene matches: 5. The DNA for the CDR3 is TGTGCCAGCTCACCTCTAGCGGGAGGGCCCCCAGATACGCAGTATTTT. Amino acid sequence: CASSPLAGGPPDTQYF.

The sample holds many counts of this clone. The chain employs TRBV19 and TRBJ2-7, with 7 bases identical to TRBD1. J was trimmed by 4 bases and V by 3 bases; bases with no gene match: 9. CDR1 is LNHDA and CDR2 is SQIVND in the germline V gene (reference sequence). The CDR3 is made up of 15 amino acids. The CDR3 spells CASSIHRGMKYEQYF. DNA for the CDR3: TGTGCCAGTAGTATCCACAGGGGAATGAAATACGAGCAGTACTTC.

The chain carries TRBV5-1 and TRBJ2-5; D not certain. The CDR3 covers 16 residues. Germline-derived CDR1 and CDR2 are SGHRS and YFSETQ. V dropped 1 base and J dropped 4 bases, with 17 bases sitting between them. The CDR3 spells CASSLLSHRMGETQYF. The CDR3 region has the DNA TGCGCCAGCAGCTTGTTGTCACATCGCATGGGAGAGACCCAGTACTTC.

About this clone itself: Other DNA sequences in this sample translate to the same CDR3. The chain links TRBV5-1 to TRBJ2-5, with D perhaps given as TRBD1 or TRBD2 (5 bases each). This CDR3 is 13 amino acids long. Trimming took 0 bases from V and 3 from J, leaving 6 bases between them. The germline V gene has CDR1 SGHRS and CDR2 YFSETQ. CDR3 protein: CASSLVGEETQYF. CDR3 DNA: TGCGCCAGCAGCTTGGTGGGGGAAGAGACCCAGTACTTC.

The chain is built from TRBV6-1 and TRBJ1-1; 7 bases map to TRBD1. This CDR3 has 14 residues. Germline-derived CDR1 and CDR2 are MNHNS and SASEGT. Losses at the gene ends were 6 bases for V and 5 bases for J; bases not matched to a gene: 9. CDR3 in amino acids: CASSRIDRETEAFF. The CDR3, as DNA: TGTGCCAGCAGCCGGATCGACAGGGAAACTGAAGCTTTCTTT.

This clone has only one observation. The chain is built from TRBV10-3 and TRBJ1-1, with D hard to call. The length of the CDR3 is 13 residues. The V and J ends lost 4 bases and 3 bases respectively, with 9 bases between them. Germline V gives CDR1 ENHRY, CDR2 SYGVKD. The chain's CDR3 is CAISVRVDTEAFF. CDR3 coding DNA: TGTGCCATCAGTGTTCGGGTGGACACTGAAGCTTTCTTT.

The gene calls are TRBV4-3 and TRBJ2-2; 13 positions match TRBD2. CDR1 is LGHNA and CDR2 is YSLEER in the germline V gene. With 2 bases clipped from V and 7 bases from J, the junction kept 7 bases outside the gene matches. The CDR3 has 17 amino acids. The CDR3 nucleotides read TGCGCCAGCAGCCAAAAGTGGACTAGCGGGAGAGACGGGGAGCTGTTTTTT. This codes for CASSQKWTSGRDGELFF.

This CDR3 is CASSYRVGGSKKLFF. The DNA for the CDR3 is TGTGCCAGCAGTTACCGAGTGGGGGGATCGAAGAAACTGTTTTTT. V and J are TRBV6-5 and TRBJ1-4, with D perhaps TRBD1 (5 bases). The length of the CDR3 is 15 residues. Looked up from germline, CDR1 is MNHEY and CDR2 is SVGAGI. Trimming pared 2 bases from V and 11 bases from J, leaving 18 bases between.

The rearrangement uses TRBV5-1 and TRBJ2-1; 9 positions agree with TRBD2. CDR1 is SGHRS and CDR2 is YFSETQ in the germline V gene. The CDR3 length is 15 residues. Losses at the gene ends were 2 bases for V and 2 bases for J; bases not matched to a gene: 2. The CDR3 is CASSFSGSTYNEQFF. Here the CDR3 DNA reads TGCGCCAGCAGCTTTAGCGGGAGTACCTACAATGAGCAGTTCTTC.

Here the CDR3 DNA reads TGTGCCAGCAGCCTGGGTACAGGTTACGAGCAGTACTTC. Its translation is CASSLGTGYEQYF. The V gene is TRBV11-2, the J gene TRBJ2-7, with D possibly TRBD1 on 5 matching bases. CDR1 is SGHAT and CDR2 is FQNNGV in the germline V gene. The V end was cut by 5 bases, the J end by 4 bases, with 12 bases between. The CDR3 is made up of 13 amino acids. Combining the CDR3 with reference TRBV11-2 and TRBJ2-7 gives the whole variable domain EAGVAQSPRYKIIEKRQSVAFWCNPISGHATLYWYQQILGQGPKLLIQFQNNGVVDDSQLPKDRFSAERLKGVDSTLKIQPAKLEDSAVYLCASSLGTGYEQYFGPGTRLTVT.

CDR3 in DNA: TGTGCCAGCAGTGAATTAGGGGGAGTGAGCAATCAGCCCCAGCATTTT. Its translation: CASSELGGVSNQPQHF. The chain is built from TRBV2 and TRBJ1-5; tentatively, D is TRBD1 (6 bases). Trimming shortened V by 2 bases and J by 1 base, and 12 bases separated the two germline ends. This CDR3 has 16 amino acids. CDR1 is SNHLY, CDR2 FYNNEI, per germline. Based on the CDR3 plus reference TRBV2 and TRBJ1-5, the full variable domain is EPEVTQTPSHQVTQMGQEVILRCVPISNHLYFYWYRQILGQKVEFLVSFYNNEISEKSEIFDDQFSVERPDGSNFTLKIRSTKLEDSAMYFCASSELGGVSNQPQHFGDGTRLSIL.

The chain joins TRBV19 to TRBJ2-7; 8 positions agree with TRBD2. V was clipped by 6 bases and J by 0 bases; unmatched bases: 7. The CDR3 is 15 amino acids. The germline CDR1 and CDR2 sequences are LNHDA and SQIVND (reference sequence). As DNA, the CDR3 is TGTGCCAGTAGCCCCGCACTAGCGGCCTCCTACGAGCAGTACTTC. This translates into CASSPALAASYEQYF.

Only one count was recorded for this clone. In the same sample, other DNA sequences code for this CDR3. J is TRBJ2-7 and V is TRBV14; D is possibly TRBD1 or TRBD2 (5 bases each). Trimming removed 5 bases at V and 1 base at J, with 12 bases between. This CDR3 has 14 residues. CDR1 is SGHDN and CDR2 is FVKESK in the germline V gene. The chain's CDR3 is CASSFGGSSYEQYF. The CDR3 coding sequence is TGTGCCAGCAGCTTTGGGGGATCTTCCTACGAGCAGTACTTC.

The CDR3 sequence is CASSPSGVPGYTF. DNA of the CDR3: TGTGCCAGCTCACCATCCGGAGTACCTGGCTACACCTTC. The V call is TRBV18, the J call TRBJ1-2; D not resolved. Germline V lookup: CDR1 KGHSH, CDR2 LQKENI. V gave up 2 bases and J gave up 7 bases, with 11 bases separating them. The CDR3 is 13 amino acids.

The rearrangement joins TRBV6-1 to TRBJ1-2; maybe TRBD1 (5 bases). Germline V gives CDR1 MNHNS, CDR2 SASEGT. CDR3 length: 14 residues. V dropped 5 bases and J dropped 1 base, with 11 bases sitting between them. DNA for the CDR3: TGTGCCAGCAGTCCGATGACAGTTAACTATGGCTACACCTTC. Its translation: CASSPMTVNYGYTF.

V is TRBV7-9 and J is TRBJ2-5, with TRBD2 matching over 10 bases. Trimming cost V 3 bases and J 1 base; bases outside gene matches: 5. The CDR3 is 16 amino acids. In germline, CDR1 is SEHNR, CDR2 FQNEAQ (reference sequence). CDR3 sequence (DNA): TGTGCCAGCAGCTTCCCTAGCGGGAGCAGCCAAGAGACCCAGTACTTC. Amino acid sequence: CASSFPSGSSQETQYF.

The rearrangement uses TRBV4-1 and TRBJ2-3; 11 nucleotides line up with TRBD2. The ends lost 7 bases at V and 0 bases at J; junction bases unmatched: 6. The CDR3 spans 16 residues. Germline V gene lookup returns CDR1 MGHRA and CDR2 YSYEKL. The CDR3 is CASNPGLAASTDTQYF. For the CDR3, the DNA is TGCGCCAGCAACCCGGGACTAGCGGCGAGCACAGATACGCAGTATTTT.

The chain has TRBV10-3 and TRBJ2-1; 7 bases fit TRBD1. Germline trimming cut 6 bases from V and 1 base from J; bases unmatched to any gene: 3. From germline, CDR1 is ENHRY and CDR2 SYGVKD. CDR3 length equals 14 residues. CDR3 residues: CAIRDRLSYNEQFF. Written as DNA, the CDR3 is TGTGCCATCAGGGACAGGCTTTCCTACAATGAGCAGTTCTTC.

Turning to this clone: Other DNA sequences in this specimen translate into the identical CDR3. V is TRBV5-1 and J is TRBJ2-5; no reliable D call. Germline V gene sequence: CDR1 SGHRS, CDR2 YFSETQ. V dropped 0 bases and J dropped 4 bases, with 7 bases sitting between them. CDR3 length: 13 amino acids. CDR3 bases: TGCGCCAGCAGCTTGGGTTGGGGAGAGACCCAGTACTTC. As protein: CASSLGWGETQYF.

The V and J genes are TRBV5-5 and TRBJ1-1; the D is unclear. Per the germline V gene, CDR1 is SGHKS and CDR2 is YYEKEE (reference sequence). CDR3 length: 13 residues. The ends were cut back, 5 bases at V and 4 bases at J, with 12 bases in the middle. The CDR3 sequence is CASSPVGLTEAFF. CDR3 nucleotides: TGTGCCAGCAGTCCCGTTGGACTCACTGAAGCTTTCTTT.